This TCR beta chain stems from a study of vaccination and CD4 T cells after COVID-19. Documented treatment: approximately nine-day PBMC culture with coronavirus spike peptide pools or control peptides (ViraFEST assay). IL-2 at about 10 IU/ml and peptide pools at roughly 10 ug/ml were added to PBMCs cultured at a few million per well. An Oncomine TCR Beta short-read assay was used to sequence the DNA from cultured CD4+ T cells. Each CDR3 protein gets one entry after TCRdb re-called the PCR reads with MiXCR. Here the sample spans approximately 11,000 distinct CDR3 sequences, roughly two fifths being singletons. This clonotype was detected only a few times. Its antigen remains unknown. The sample in question was CD4+ T cells from blood, cultured in vitro, obtained after SARS-CoV-2 vaccination. This TCR was recovered from a human donor who had recovered from COVID-19.

CDR3 region: CASTPAGKFRLAGAFF. The CDR3, as DNA: TGTGCCAGCACCCCGGCCGGAAAATTCCGGCTGGCCGGAGCTTTCTTT. This sequence joins TRBV27 and TRBJ1-1; D uncertain. Germline assignment: CDR1 MNHEY and CDR2 SMNVEV (reference sequence). Trimming stripped 7 bases from V and 10 bases from J, with 28 bases between. The CDR3 length is 16 residues.